The present entry profiles one TCR beta chain with its context. Its antigen is unknown. No base quality values were provided; no much bigger clone lies one nucleotide off. The immunoSEQ Assay was the method used to sequence TCRbeta CDR3 regions. After extraction, genomic DNA underwent amplification by bias-controlled multiplex PCR, followed by high-throughput sequencing. The original pipeline was this. Collapsing and filtering of sequences were performed to quantify the absolute abundance of each unique TCRbeta CDR3 region. Usable DNA was measured by amplifying reference genes present in all nucleated cells, and TCRbeta template counts were normalized to that usable DNA to estimate T cell fraction. Repertoire TCRs were annotated as SARS-CoV-2-specific when V gene, CDR3 amino acid sequence and J gene were exactly matched to a known reactive TCR set. The reference SARS-CoV-2 TCR set was obtained from MIRA and was filtered for enrichment in COVID-19-positive ImmuneCODE repertoires, whereby public or cross-reactive TCRs were removed. Using the MIRA antigens, annotated TCRs were further analysed by specific ORF or by position within an ORF. Depth was the summed frequency of annotated unique rearrangements, while breadth was defined as annotated unique rearrangements over total unique productive rearrangements. TCR breadth was compared between groups using two-sided Wilcoxon rank-sum tests. Held by TCRdb, this immuneACCESS table contains in-frame sequences only and omits some clones. Under half of the omission traces to an unresolved V gene where checked; the cause of the rest is unknown. The V and J calls and clone size are taken from that table; D and trimming were inferred from the DNA. In this sample the table shows hundreds of thousands of clones, roughly nine tenths of which occur a single time. The ten largest clones capture around 6.4% of the sample.

The data belong to a study of Ad26.COV2.S vaccination and SARS-CoV-2 variants (dated by TCRdb to about 2021). Describing the broader study: Vaccine-arm donors were drawn from COV1001, a multicentre, randomized, double-blind, placebo-controlled phase I-IIa trial of Ad26.COV2.S in healthy adults. A total of approximately 30 samples were included in the TCR-sequenced set, comprising some 20 Ad26.COV2.S vaccine recipients, 5 placebo recipients and 8 SARS-CoV-2 convalescent individuals. Ad26.COV2.S was given intramuscularly at 5x10^10 or 1x10^11 viral particles, as a single shot or as two shots 56 days apart. Trial participants were randomized into five groups of five: low-dose or high-dose Ad26.COV2.S given once or twice, or placebo on both occasions. Sequencing of the TCRbeta repertoire served to evaluate the specificity and breadth of SARS-CoV-2-reactive T cell receptors following Ad26.COV2.S vaccination. Throughout the experiments and outcome assessment, investigators stayed blinded to trial group allocation.

The intended sense of this specimen's treatment or condition label: about 20 received Ad26.COV2.S at low or high dose, single or two shots; 5 received placebo; per-sample allocation not given. Repertoires of vaccine and placebo recipients were sequenced from samples collected on day 63 after the first injection. In Cohort 1b, around 25 adults aged 18-55 years were enrolled at a single site in Boston, USA, between 29 July and 7 August 2020. Ad26.COV2.S consisted of a replication-incompetent adenovirus type 26 vector by which a prefusion-stabilized SARS-CoV-2 spike protein from the original Wuhan strain was expressed. On the study overall, not on this receptor specifically: According to the authors, total T cell responses may have been underestimated by the TCR breadth and depth analyses. Compared with placebo recipients, Ad26.COV2.S recipients showed higher spike-specific TCR breadth (P = 0.0014). Vaccine and placebo recipients had similar non-spike TCR breadth, a finding consistent with the vaccine containing only spike. The study was not powered for comparison of responses between vaccine doses or regimens. Substantial breadth of spike-specific CD8+ and CD4+ T cell responses was reported after vaccination.

The germline V gene supplies CDR1 SGHTA and CDR2 FQGTGA. The CDR3 starts with the cysteine, ends with the phenylalanine, and has 13 residues. Just CDR3 DNA is preserved here, 39 bases in frame from base 1. V was cut back by 1 base and J by 4 bases, leaving a gap of 7 bases between them. This sequence uses TRBV7-3 and TRBJ1-2; the D gene cannot be resolved reliably. Sequences were derived from peripheral blood, sampled in a trial of Ad26.COV2.S vaccine versus placebo. The clonotype was recovered from a person aged 18-60 years who received the Ad26.COV2.S COVID-19 vaccine or a placebo. The CDR3 corresponds to CASSLSQVYGYTF. In nucleotide form, the sequence is TGTGCCAGCAGCTTAAGCCAGGTCTATGGCTACACCTTC.